This TCR beta chain derives from a study of identical twins. A word on this clonotype: What it binds is not known.

Whole-study findings and limits: Weaker excess twin sharing was observed in beta out-of-frame sequences. Analyses of zero insertions could, in part, be confounded by invariant MAIT and iNKT cells. Carriage of fewer insertions was seen in abundant cord blood beta clonotypes, whereas memory repertoires showed none.

Trimming removed 8 bases from V and 2 bases from J, with 19 bases in between. Looked up from germline, CDR1 is MDHEN and CDR2 is SYDVKM. The CDR3 is 15 amino acids. Each CDR3 protein gets one entry after TCRdb re-called the 5' RACE reads with MiXCR. This table holds about 250,000 distinct CDR3 sequences, about 9% found once. These same records also appear under a second study, on yellow fever vaccine responses in identical twins.

The receptor was derived from a young woman in good health. The sequencing input was CD8+ T cells sorted from blood. The gene calls are TRBV28 and TRBJ2-7; perhaps D is TRBD1 or TRBD2 (5 bases each). CDR3 protein: CASQPTGTGTYEQYF. CDR3 sequence (DNA): TGTGCCAGCCAACCGACCGGGACGGGCACCTACGAGCAGTACTTC.